Described below is a single T cell receptor beta chain sequence and its context. What it binds is not known. The CDR3 consists of 17 residues. The germline V gene encodes CDR1 ENHRY and CDR2 SYGVKD. The junction had 10 bases not matched to a gene; V was cut back by 5 bases and J by 2 bases. Negative isolation yielded CD4+ and CD8+ T cells, and FACS enriched TEMRA cells. The source of the sample is a study of CD8 T cells in Susac syndrome. General study points: Regarding the TCR sequencing and HLA analysis, the study admitted that a relatively small number of individuals were involved.

RNA totalling roughly 0.45 to 1 ug underwent reverse transcription with random hexamers. It was immunoSEQ multiplex PCR that amplified TCR beta CDR3 across 54 Vbeta and 13 Jbeta. A single record per CDR3 protein comes from TCRdb applying MiXCR to the immunoSEQ multiplex PCR reads. The table has 160,000 or so distinct CDR3 sequences, just under 95% seen once; the top ten hold 0.2% to 0.25%. The sequenced sample was CD8+ T cells from PBMCs. This chain connects TRBV10-3 to TRBJ2-7; TRBD1 matches at 12 bases. This clonotype originated in a human donor with multiple sclerosis. This chain's CDR3 is CAISRRSGTGGPYEQYF. The CDR3 DNA reads TGTGCCATCAGTCGCCGCTCCGGGACAGGGGGCCCCTACGAGCAGTACTTC.